This T cell receptor (beta chain) is from a study of T cell repertoires in cytomegalovirus infection. The overall study: An indication of both CMV infection and matching HLA type came from public TCR beta signatures.

Study conclusions and caveats: Based on cumulative public TCR beta family frequency, carriers of CMV plus the relevant HLA were identified. Dominating the ex vivo response were HLA-C-restricted CMV-specific TCR beta clonotypes.

The ends were cut back, 6 bases at V and 8 bases at J, with 13 bases in the middle. The CDR3 spans 13 residues. In germline, CDR1 is MNHNS, CDR2 SASEGT. Notes on this clonotype: Its antigen is not identified.

From the reads, TCRdb called clonotypes with MiXCR, one entry per CDR3 protein. This sample has just under 550,000 distinct CDR3 sequences, with about 26% found just once. The sample was PBMCs. The TCR originated in a human donor in good health (CMV status not recorded). Some clones in this sample may be carry-over from other donors' samples. V usage is TRBV6-1 and J usage is TRBJ1-4; weak D call: TRBD1 (5 bases). This CDR3 reads CASRSTATEKLFF. The DNA for the CDR3 is TGTGCCAGCAGATCGACAGCTACCGAAAAACTGTTTTTT.